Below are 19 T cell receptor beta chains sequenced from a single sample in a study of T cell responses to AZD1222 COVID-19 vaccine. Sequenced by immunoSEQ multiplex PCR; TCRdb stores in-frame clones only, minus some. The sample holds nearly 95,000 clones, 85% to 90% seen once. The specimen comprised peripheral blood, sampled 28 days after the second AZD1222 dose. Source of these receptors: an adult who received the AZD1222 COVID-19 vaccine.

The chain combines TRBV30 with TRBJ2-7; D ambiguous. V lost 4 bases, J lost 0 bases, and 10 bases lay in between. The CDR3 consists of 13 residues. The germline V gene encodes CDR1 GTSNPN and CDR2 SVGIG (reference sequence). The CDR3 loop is CAWNPVSSYEQYF. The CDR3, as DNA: TGTGCCTGGAATCCTGTTAGCTCCTACGAGCAGTACTTC.

CDR3 sequence: CASSLIGSQGVLIHEQYF. The CDR3 DNA reads as TGTGCCAGCAGTTTAATCGGTTCGCAGGGCGTATTAATCCACGAGCAGTACTTC. The gene calls are TRBV27 and TRBJ2-7; D is possibly TRBD1 (5 bases). CDR1 is MNHEY and CDR2 is SMNVEV in the germline V gene (reference sequence). The CDR3 loop spans 18 amino acids. V lost 2 bases, J lost 5 bases, and 25 bases lay in between.

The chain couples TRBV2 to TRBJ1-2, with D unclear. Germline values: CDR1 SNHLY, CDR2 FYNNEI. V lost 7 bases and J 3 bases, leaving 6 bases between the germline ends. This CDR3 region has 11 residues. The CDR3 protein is CASTDYYGYTF. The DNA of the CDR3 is TGTGCCAGCACGGATTACTATGGCTACACCTTC.

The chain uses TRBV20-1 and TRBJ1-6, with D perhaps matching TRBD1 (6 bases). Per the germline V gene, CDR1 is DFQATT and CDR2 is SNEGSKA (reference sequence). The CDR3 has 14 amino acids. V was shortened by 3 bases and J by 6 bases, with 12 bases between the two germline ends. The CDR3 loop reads CSASFAGANSPLHF. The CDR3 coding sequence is TGCAGTGCTAGTTTTGCGGGGGCTAATTCACCCCTCCACTTT.

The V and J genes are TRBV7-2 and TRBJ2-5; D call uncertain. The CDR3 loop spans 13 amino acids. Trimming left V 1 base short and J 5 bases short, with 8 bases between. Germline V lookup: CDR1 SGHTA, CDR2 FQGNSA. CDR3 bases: TGTGCCAGCAGCTTAGAGTCTTGGGAGACCCAGTACTTC. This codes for CASSLESWETQYF.

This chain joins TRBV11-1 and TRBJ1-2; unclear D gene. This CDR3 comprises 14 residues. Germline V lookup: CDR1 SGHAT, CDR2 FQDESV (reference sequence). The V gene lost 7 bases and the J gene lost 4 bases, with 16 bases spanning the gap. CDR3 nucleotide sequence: TGTGCCAGCACTAAAGCGGAGGCATTCTATGGCTACACCTTC. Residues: CASTKAEAFYGYTF.

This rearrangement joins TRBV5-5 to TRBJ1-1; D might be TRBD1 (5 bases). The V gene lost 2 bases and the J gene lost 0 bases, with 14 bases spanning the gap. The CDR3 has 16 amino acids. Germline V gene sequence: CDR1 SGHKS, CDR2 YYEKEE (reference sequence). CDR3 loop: CASSFRGNSVNTEAFF. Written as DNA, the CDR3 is TGTGCCAGCAGCTTTCGGGGGAATTCGGTGAACACTGAAGCTTTCTTT.

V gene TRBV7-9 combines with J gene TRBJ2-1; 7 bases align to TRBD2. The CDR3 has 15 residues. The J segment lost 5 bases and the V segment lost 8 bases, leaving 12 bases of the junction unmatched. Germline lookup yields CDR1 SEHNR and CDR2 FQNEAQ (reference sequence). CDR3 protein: CASARGEIGHNEQFF. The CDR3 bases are TGTGCCAGCGCTCGGGGGGAGATAGGGCACAATGAGCAGTTCTTC.

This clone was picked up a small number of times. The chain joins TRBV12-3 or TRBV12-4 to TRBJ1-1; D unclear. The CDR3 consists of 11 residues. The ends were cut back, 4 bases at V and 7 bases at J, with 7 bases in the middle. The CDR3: CASSSGVEAFF. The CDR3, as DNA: TGTGCCAGCAGTTCTGGGGTTGAAGCTTTCTTT.

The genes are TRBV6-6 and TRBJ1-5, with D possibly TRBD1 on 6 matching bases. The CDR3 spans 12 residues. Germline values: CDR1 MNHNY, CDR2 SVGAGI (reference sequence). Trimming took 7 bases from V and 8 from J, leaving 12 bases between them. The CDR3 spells CASTPGVEPQHF. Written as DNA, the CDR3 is TGTGCCAGCACTCCAGGGGTAGAGCCCCAGCATTTT.

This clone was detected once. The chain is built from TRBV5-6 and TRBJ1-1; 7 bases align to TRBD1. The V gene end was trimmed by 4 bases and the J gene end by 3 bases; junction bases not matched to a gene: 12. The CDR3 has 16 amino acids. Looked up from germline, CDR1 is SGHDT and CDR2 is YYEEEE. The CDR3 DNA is TGTGCCAGCAGCCAAATTGACAGGGAATATTACACTGAAGCTTTCTTT. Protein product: CASSQIDREYYTEAFF.

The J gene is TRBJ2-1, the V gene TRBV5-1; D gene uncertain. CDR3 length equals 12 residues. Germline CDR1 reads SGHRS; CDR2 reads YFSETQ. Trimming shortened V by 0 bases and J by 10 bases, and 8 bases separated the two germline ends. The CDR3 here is CASSLVSAEQFF. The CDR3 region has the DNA TGCGCCAGCAGCTTGGTTTCGGCAGAGCAGTTCTTC.

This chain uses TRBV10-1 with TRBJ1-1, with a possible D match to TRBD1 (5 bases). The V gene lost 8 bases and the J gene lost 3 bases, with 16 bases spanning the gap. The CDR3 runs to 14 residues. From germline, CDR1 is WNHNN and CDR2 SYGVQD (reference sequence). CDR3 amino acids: CASSRGREDTEAFF. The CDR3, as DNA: TGCGCCAGCTCCCGGGGCAGGGAGGACACTGAAGCTTTCTTT.

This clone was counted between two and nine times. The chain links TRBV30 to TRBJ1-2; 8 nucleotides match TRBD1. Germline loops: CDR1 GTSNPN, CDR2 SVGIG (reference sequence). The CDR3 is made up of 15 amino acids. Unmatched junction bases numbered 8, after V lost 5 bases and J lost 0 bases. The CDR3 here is CAWGTGGRANYGYTF. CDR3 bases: TGTGCCTGGGGTACAGGGGGAAGAGCTAACTATGGCTACACCTTC.

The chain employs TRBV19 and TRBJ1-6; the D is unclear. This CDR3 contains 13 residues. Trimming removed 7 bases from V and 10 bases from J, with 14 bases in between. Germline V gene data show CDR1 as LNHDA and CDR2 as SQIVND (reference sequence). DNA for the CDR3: TGTGCCAGTAAAGACATGGGGAACTCACCCCTCCACTTT. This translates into CASKDMGNSPLHF. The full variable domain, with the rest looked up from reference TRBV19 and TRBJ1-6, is DGGITQSPKYLFRKEGQNVTLSCEQNLNHDAMYWYRQDPGQGLRLIYYSQIVNDFQKGDIAEGYSVSREKKESFPLTVTSAQKNPTAFYLCASKDMGNSPLHFGNGTRLTVT.

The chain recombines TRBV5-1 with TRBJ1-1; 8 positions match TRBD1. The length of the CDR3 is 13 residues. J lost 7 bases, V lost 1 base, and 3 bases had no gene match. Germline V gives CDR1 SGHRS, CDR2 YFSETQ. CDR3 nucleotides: TGCGCCAGCAGCTTGCCCGGACAGGGTGAAGCTTTCTTT. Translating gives CASSLPGQGEAFF.

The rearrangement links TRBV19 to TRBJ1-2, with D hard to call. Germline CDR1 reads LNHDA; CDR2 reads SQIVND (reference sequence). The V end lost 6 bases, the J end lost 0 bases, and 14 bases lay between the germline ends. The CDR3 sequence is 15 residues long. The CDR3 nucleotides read TGTGCCAGTAGCCGAACAGCATCCTCTAACTATGGCTACACCTTC. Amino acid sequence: CASSRTASSNYGYTF.

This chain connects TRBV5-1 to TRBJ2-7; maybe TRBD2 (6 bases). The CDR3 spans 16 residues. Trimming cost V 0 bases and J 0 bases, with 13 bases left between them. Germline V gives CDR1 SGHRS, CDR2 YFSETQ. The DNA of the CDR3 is TGCGCCAGCAGCTTGGCGGGGGAACGGAGCTCCTACGAGCAGTACTTC. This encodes CASSLAGERSSYEQYF.

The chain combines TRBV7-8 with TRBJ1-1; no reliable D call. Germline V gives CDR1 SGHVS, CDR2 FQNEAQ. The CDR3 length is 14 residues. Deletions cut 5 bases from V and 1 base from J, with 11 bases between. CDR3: CASSPVMGNTEAFF. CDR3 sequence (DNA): TGTGCCAGCAGCCCCGTGATGGGGAACACTGAAGCTTTCTTT.